The source of this T cell receptor beta chain is a study of monozygotic twins with cystic fibrosis. This CDR3 comprises 15 residues. Germline-derived CDR1 and CDR2 are MNHEY and SMNVEV (reference sequence). Trimming cost V 5 bases and J 8 bases; bases outside gene matches: 13. The data were produced by immunoSEQ multiplex PCR, yet TCRdb's version contains in-frame clones alone and is incomplete. Of 9,500 to 10,000 clones listed, 98% are singletons. Concerning this clone: Its antigen is not known.

Regarding the study as a whole: Co-twins had the most similar V usage for 13 of 16 pairs, J for 8. The repertoire was suggested to be naive-dominated, clonality median approximately 0.0093.

The chain uses TRBV27 and TRBJ2-7; 9 bases align to TRBD1. The receptor comes from a girl aged 2 to 10 with cystic fibrosis. Sequencing was carried out using blood. The CDR3 region has the DNA TGTGCCAGCAGTATAATACCGGGACAGGGTGACCAGCAGTACTTC. Translated, it gives CASSIIPGQGDQQYF.